This TCR beta chain comes out of a study of identical twins (TCRdb year 2016). For the study in its entirety: The study deep-sequenced TCR alpha and beta repertoires from monozygotic twins, unrelated adults of various ages and cord blood to test whether fetal clonotypes persist. Replicate twin experiments were performed at different times using different library preparation protocols to rule out contamination. Broader findings and caveats from the paper: Compared with coincidental sharing between unrelated individuals, an excess of low generation-probability sequences was observed among out-of-frame TCR alpha sequences shared between twins. In monozygotic twins, out-of-frame TCR alpha sharing was systematically underestimated by recombination models, although the models agreed with sharing between unrelated individuals. Invariant T cells such as MAIT and iNKT could partly confound zero-insertion analyses, although diverse VJ usage argued against such confounding for most clonotypes. Conclusions relied on cross-sectional statistical analysis, since the same donors could not be followed over many years. A weaker excess of twin sharing was found in beta out-of-frame sequences because the signal-to-noise ratio was lowered by fewer shared sequences. Abundant cord blood beta clonotypes had fewer insertions, young adult naive repertoires showed a similar but weaker trend, and memory repertoires showed no such trend.

The germline V gene encodes CDR1 DFQATT and CDR2 SNEGSKA (reference sequence). The CDR3 runs 15 amino acids, cysteine and phenylalanine included. Solely the CDR3 DNA is kept, with 45 bases framed from the first base. From V the trimming removes 0 bases and from J it removes 4 bases, while the gene matches leave 6 bases of the junction unaccounted for. All donors were healthy Caucasians. Three pairs of female monozygotic twins, all aged roughly 18 to 30 years, were included in the twin cohort. Miltenyi CD45RO+ enrichment and human naive T-cell isolation kits were used to isolate memory (CD45RO+) and naive T cells from PBMC. In this sample, this clonotype turned up many times. Its antigen target is currently unknown. No much larger clone is present one base from it, and per-base qualities are unavailable. Receptors were amplified or captured by 5' RACE. TCRdb names Illumina HiSeq 2000 as the instrument used. Template switching introduced a universal primer binding site; the final cDNA contained a unique molecular identifier, enabling accurate counting of TCR cDNA molecules. First-strand cDNA for TCR alpha and beta chains was synthesized from specific primers in the conserved constant-segment region. To control for contamination, each cDNA library was double barcoded with a SMART-Mk sample barcode plus Illumina barcodes. TruSeq adapter sequences and Illumina sample barcodes were added in two successive PCR steps. TCR alpha and beta cDNA libraries were sequenced on the Illumina HiSeq platform with custom primers. As for the authors' bioinformatics: Unique molecular identifiers were extracted from raw reads with MiGEC, and CDR3 positions were determined with MiXCR. For each individual, recombination models were inferred using an EM algorithm with the repgenHMM and IGoR tools. Shared clonotype analysis was performed with the tcR package in R, normalizing sharing by the product of cloneset sizes. Out-of-frame nonproductive sequences were analyzed to study raw recombination free of thymic and clonal selection effects. The public reads were quality trimmed at Q25 with fastp and then assembled into clones with MiXCR by TCRdb, keeping productive beta chains. Records with the same CDR3 protein are collapsed into one entry carrying the most frequent genes and DNA. TCRdb, rather than the study authors, made the V and J calls. For this sample the table gives hundreds of thousands of distinct CDR3 sequences, of which about 8.1% were detected only once. Approximately 2.1% of the sample belongs to the ten largest clones.

These records were also assigned to another study, of yellow fever vaccine responses in identical twins. As that second study puts it: According to the authors, the vaccine-induced T cell response in identical twins seemed to be partly convergent and partly specific to each individual. In the study, vaccine-responding T cell clones were precisely tracked in identical twins.

The chain employs TRBV20-1 and TRBJ2-1; 7 central bases correspond to TRBD1. The source material was memory (CD45RO+) T cells sorted from blood. The sample's cell subset or site label is to be understood as: CD45RO+ enriched T cells. This TCR derives from a woman between 18 and 29 years old in good health. The sequenced DNA is TGCAGTGCTAGAGATTTTGGGACAGAGTACAATGAGCAGTTCTTC. It codes for CSARDFGTEYNEQFF.